Below are 28 T cell receptor beta chains sequenced from a single sample in a study of Ad26.COV2.S vaccination and SARS-CoV-2 variants (dated by TCRdb to about 2021). The treatment or condition label corresponds to: 19 received Ad26.COV2.S at low or high dose, single or two shots; 5 received placebo; per-sample allocation not given. For vaccine and placebo recipients, repertoires were sequenced using samples collected on day 63 after the first injection. Preparation of the library involved the immunoSEQ multiplex PCR assay. Held by TCRdb, this immuneACCESS table contains in-frame sequences only and omits some clones. Under half of the omission traces to an unresolved V gene where checked; the cause of the rest is unknown. In all, the sample holds about 280,000 clones, and more than 70% of those were seen once. The ten largest clonotypes hold about 3.6% of the sample. Sequencing was performed on peripheral blood, taken in a trial of Ad26.COV2.S vaccine versus placebo. The receptors here all came from a person between 18 and 60 years old who received the Ad26.COV2.S COVID-19 vaccine or a placebo.

In DNA, the CDR3 is TGTGCCAGCAGCCCCAGGGGGGGTAGCTTTGGCTCCTACAATGAGCAGTTCTTC. This gives the protein CASSPRGGSFGSYNEQFF. The chain employs TRBV7-2 and TRBJ2-1; D tentatively fits TRBD1 or TRBD2 (7 bases each). The CDR3 has 18 residues. V was pared by 5 bases and J by 0 bases, with 20 bases between. Germline values: CDR1 SGHTA, CDR2 FQGNSA.

CDR3 protein: CASRLQVYSGNTIYF. CDR3 nucleotide sequence: TGTGCCAGCAGACTACAGGTTTACTCTGGAAACACCATATATTTT. This chain joins TRBV6-5 and TRBJ1-3; the D gene is possibly TRBD1 (5 bases). Germline CDR1 is MNHEY and CDR2 is SVGAGI. The CDR3 loop spans 15 amino acids. V was pared by 6 bases and J by 0 bases, with 12 bases between.

The chain has TRBV6-5 and TRBJ1-2; D is uncertain. The germline V gene has CDR1 MNHEY and CDR2 SVGAGI. The length of the CDR3 is 15 residues. Trimming removed 8 bases at V and 1 base at J, with 17 bases between. Here the CDR3 reads CASCFRGLFNYGYTF. The CDR3, as DNA: TGTGCCAGCTGTTTTAGAGGACTGTTTAACTATGGCTACACCTTC.

The rearrangement links TRBV2 to TRBJ1-1; D uncertain. CDR1 and CDR2 (germline): SNHLY, FYNNEI. This CDR3 is built from 14 residues. Deletions cut 1 base from V and 0 bases from J, with 6 bases between. CDR3 nucleotides: TGTGCCAGCAGTGAAGGAACCCTGAACACTGAAGCTTTCTTT. It is translated as CASSEGTLNTEAFF. The whole variable domain, filled in from reference TRBV2 and TRBJ1-1, reads EPEVTQTPSHQVTQMGQEVILRCVPISNHLYFYWYRQILGQKVEFLVSFYNNEISEKSEIFDDQFSVERPDGSNFTLKIRSTKLEDSAMYFCASSEGTLNTEAFFGQGTRLTVV.

The CDR3, as DNA: TGTGCCAGCAGCCTAGGGGTGTTCTCCTACAATGAGCAGTTCTTC. It yields the protein CASSLGVFSYNEQFF. This chain connects TRBV7-2 to TRBJ2-1, with D maybe TRBD1 (5 bases). Trimming took off 5 bases at V and 0 bases at J, with 11 bases between the two ends. This CDR3 is 15 amino acids long. Germline V gives CDR1 SGHTA, CDR2 FQGNSA.

The chain links TRBV15 to TRBJ2-3; 14 bases match TRBD2. Per the germline V gene, CDR1 is LNHNV and CDR2 is YYDKDF (reference sequence). The ends lost 2 bases at V and 1 base at J; junction bases unmatched: 5. CDR3 length: 18 residues. For the CDR3, the DNA is TGTGCCACCAGCAGACCGGGACTAGCGGGAGACGGCACAGATACGCAGTATTTT. It is translated as CATSRPGLAGDGTDTQYF.

The chain is built from TRBV27 and TRBJ2-4; D gene unclear. The ends were cut back, 6 bases at V and 0 bases at J, with 12 bases in the middle. The V gene's germline CDR1 is MNHEY and CDR2 SMNVEV (reference sequence). The CDR3 covers 15 residues. The DNA of the CDR3 is TGTGCCAGCAGCAAAAGCATCCCAGCCAAAAACATTCAGTACTTC. Translating gives CASSKSIPAKNIQYF.

The gene calls are TRBV7-2 and TRBJ2-1; D unclear. The V end lost 6 bases, the J end lost 3 bases, and 18 bases lay between the germline ends. CDR1 is SGHTA, CDR2 FQGNSA, per germline. This CDR3 has 16 amino acids. In DNA, the CDR3 is TGTGCCAGCAGACCCTTTAGCTCGGGCCTCTACAATGAGCAGTTCTTC. This encodes CASRPFSSGLYNEQFF.

The rearrangement links TRBV5-5 to TRBJ2-1; D may be TRBD1 or TRBD2 (6 bases each). Germline V gene lookup returns CDR1 SGHKS and CDR2 YYEKEE (reference sequence). Between the trimmed V and J ends, which lost 0 bases and 6 bases, there was a span of 10 bases. The CDR3 is 14 amino acids. CDR3 DNA sequence: TGTGCCAGCAGCTTGGGGGGGGCCCGCAATGAGCAGTTCTTC. This translates into CASSLGGARNEQFF.

J is TRBJ2-3 and V is TRBV5-4; D assignment may be TRBD1 or TRBD2 (5 bases each). The CDR3 length is 15 residues. Per germline, CDR1 SGHNT and CDR2 YYREEE (reference sequence). Trimming left V 0 bases short and J 1 base short, with 9 bases between. The CDR3 bases are TGTGCCAGCAGCTTGGGGGGGATCGGCACAGATACGCAGTATTTT. Translated: CASSLGGIGTDTQYF.

There are a few counts of this clone. J is TRBJ1-1 and V is TRBV19, with unresolved D. This CDR3 is 15 amino acids long. V gave up 3 bases and J gave up 1 base, with 12 bases separating them. CDR1 and CDR2 (germline): LNHDA, SQIVND (reference sequence). CDR3 sequence reads: CASSIPPGANTEAFF. Here the CDR3 DNA reads TGTGCCAGTAGTATCCCACCGGGAGCGAACACTGAAGCTTTCTTT.

This clone was seen ten or more times. The chain combines TRBV3-1 (or the pseudogene TRBV3-2) with TRBJ2-2; no clear D gene. V shed 6 bases and J shed 2 bases, with 13 bases lying between them. The CDR3 contains 15 residues. Germline V gene data show CDR1 as LGHDT and CDR2 as YNNKEL (reference sequence). The CDR3 reads CASSTGPDNTGELFF. In DNA, the CDR3 is TGTGCCAGCAGTACCGGGCCCGATAACACCGGGGAGCTGTTTTTT.

The rearrangement joins TRBV27 to TRBJ2-1; perhaps TRBD1 as D (7 bases). There are 13 residues in the CDR3. V was cut by 3 bases and J by 6 bases, with 9 bases left in between. Germline V CDR1 and CDR2: MNHEY, SMNVEV (reference sequence). The CDR3 region has the DNA TGTGCCAGCAGTTTTCAGGGGGGCAATGAGCAGTTCTTC. Its translation: CASSFQGGNEQFF.

This sequence joins TRBV5-1 and TRBJ2-2; 8 bases map to TRBD2. The CDR3 extends over 15 amino acids. Trimming took 0 bases from V and 6 from J; bases not matched to a gene: 4. Germline V gene data show CDR1 as SGHRS and CDR2 as YFSETQ. The CDR3 loop reads CASSLDPLAAGELFF. The CDR3, as DNA: TGCGCCAGCAGCTTGGACCCACTAGCGGCCGGGGAGCTGTTTTTT.

The chain uses TRBV12-5 and TRBJ2-3; no clear D. The germline CDR1 and CDR2 sequences are LGHNT and FRNRAP. V lost 7 bases to trimming and J lost 0 bases, with 8 bases between them. CDR3 size: 13 residues. The CDR3 is CASVAYSTDTQYF. CDR3 nucleotide sequence: TGTGCTAGTGTCGCTTACAGCACAGATACGCAGTATTTT. Full variable domain (rest looked up from reference TRBV12-5 and TRBJ2-3): DARVTQTPRHKVTEMGQEVTMRCQPILGHNTVFWYRQTMMQGLELLAYFRNRAPLDDSGMPKDRFSAEMPDATLATLKIQPSEPRDSAVYFCASVAYSTDTQYFGPGTRLTVL.

J is TRBJ1-1 and V is TRBV5-1; TRBD1 aligns across 11 bases. Germline V lookup: CDR1 SGHRS, CDR2 YFSETQ. The CDR3 is 16 amino acids. With 2 bases clipped from V and 0 bases from J, the junction kept 3 bases outside the gene matches. The CDR3: CASSFGTGGLNTEAFF. The CDR3 nucleotides read TGCGCCAGCAGCTTCGGGACAGGGGGTTTGAACACTGAAGCTTTCTTT.

This clone was observed a handful of times. This rearrangement joins TRBV3-1 (or the pseudogene TRBV3-2) to TRBJ2-1; D call uncertain. Germline CDR1 reads LGHDT; CDR2 reads YNNKEL (reference sequence). V lost 3 bases and J lost 13, with 16 bases in between. This CDR3 comprises 13 residues. The CDR3 reads CASSHPTSRNQFF. In DNA, the CDR3 is TGTGCCAGCAGCCACCCCACGTCCCGTAACCAGTTCTTC.

The chain has TRBV5-4 and TRBJ2-7, with 7 bases matching TRBD1. Germline V CDR1 and CDR2: SGHNT, YYREEE (reference sequence). V lost 2 bases and J lost 6; bases outside the gene matches: 2. The CDR3 runs to 12 residues. The CDR3 protein is CASSFPGGEQYF. DNA of the CDR3: TGTGCCAGCAGCTTTCCAGGGGGCGAGCAGTACTTC.

The rearrangement uses TRBV5-1 and TRBJ2-1, with 9 bases lining up with TRBD2. Germline values: CDR1 SGHRS, CDR2 YFSETQ. The ends lost 3 bases at V and 10 bases at J; junction bases unmatched: 11. The CDR3 length is 15 residues. CDR3 bases: TGCGCCAGCAGCTCGGGACTAGCCCTTCGTTTGGAGCAGTTCTTC. As protein: CASSSGLALRLEQFF.

The V call is TRBV7-2, the J call TRBJ2-1; D unclear. The V gene's germline CDR1 is SGHTA and CDR2 FQGNSA. The V gene lost 4 bases and the J gene lost 9 bases, with 16 bases spanning the gap. CDR3 length: 14 residues. DNA of the CDR3: TGTGCCAGCAGCTCCCAGCACTCTCGTGTTGAGCAGTTCTTC. This gives the protein CASSSQHSRVEQFF.

The chain joins TRBV7-9 to TRBJ1-5; the D is unclear. The germline V and J ends were trimmed by 0 bases and 3 bases, with 15 bases remaining between them. The CDR3 consists of 17 residues. Per the germline V gene, CDR1 is SEHNR and CDR2 is FQNEAQ (reference sequence). This CDR3 reads CASSLAEGRGTNQPQHF. In DNA, the CDR3 is TGTGCCAGCAGCTTAGCGGAGGGTCGAGGAACCAATCAGCCCCAGCATTTT.

This chain uses TRBV5-4 with TRBJ1-1; 7 positions agree with TRBD1. Germline-derived CDR1 and CDR2 are SGHNT and YYREEE (reference sequence). The V and J ends lost 2 bases and 1 base, in that order; junction bases with no gene match: 5. The CDR3 consists of 15 residues. This CDR3 is CASSFSNRGNTEAFF. The DNA of the CDR3 is TGTGCCAGCAGCTTTTCAAACAGGGGGAACACTGAAGCTTTCTTT.

The chain couples TRBV7-2 to TRBJ2-7; 10 bases align to TRBD1. Germline CDR1 is SGHTA and CDR2 is FQGNSA. The junction had 8 bases not matched to a gene; V was cut back by 5 bases and J by 4 bases. This CDR3 comprises 15 residues. CDR3 nucleotide sequence: TGTGCCAGCAGCGCCTGGACAGGGGGTACGTACGAGCAGTACTTC. Its protein is CASSAWTGGTYEQYF.

This rearrangement joins TRBV14 to TRBJ2-2, with unresolved D. The CDR3 has 15 residues. Germline assignment: CDR1 SGHDN and CDR2 FVKESK. The V end was cut by 0 bases, the J end by 4 bases, with 9 bases between. The CDR3: CASSQEVYSTGELFF. DNA of the CDR3: TGTGCCAGCAGCCAAGAAGTTTACAGCACCGGGGAGCTGTTTTTT. Full variable domain (rest looked up from reference TRBV14 and TRBJ2-2): EAGVTQFPSHSVIEKGQTVTLRCDPISGHDNLYWYRRVMGKEIKFLLHFVKESKQDESGMPNNRFLAERTGGTYSTLKVQPAELEDSGVYFCASSQEVYSTGELFFGEGSRLTVL.

The chain recombines TRBV10-3 with TRBJ1-2; 9 bases match TRBD1. With 7 bases clipped from V and 5 bases from J, the junction kept 8 bases outside the gene matches. Per germline, CDR1 ENHRY and CDR2 SYGVKD. This CDR3 comprises 14 residues. DNA of the CDR3: TGTGCCATCACCCTAGGACAGGGGACATATGGCTACACCTTC. As protein: CAITLGQGTYGYTF.

The rearrangement joins TRBV5-1 to TRBJ2-3; D gene unclear. CDR1 SGHRS and CDR2 YFSETQ come from the germline V gene. Trimming shortened V by 0 bases and J by 4 bases, and 15 bases separated the two germline ends. The CDR3 length is 16 residues. The CDR3 protein is CASSLVLSDSADTQYF. CDR3 nucleotides: TGCGCCAGCAGCTTGGTCTTAAGCGACTCTGCAGATACGCAGTATTTT.

The rearrangement uses TRBV3-1 (or the pseudogene TRBV3-2) and TRBJ1-1, with 9 bases identical to TRBD1. The CDR3 length is 14 residues. V shed 5 bases, J shed 7 bases, and the junction held 8 bases outside the gene matches. CDR1 is LGHDT and CDR2 is YNNKEL in the germline V gene (reference sequence). CDR3: CASSFGTGYGEAFF. The CDR3 bases are TGTGCCAGCAGCTTCGGGACAGGGTACGGTGAAGCTTTCTTT.

The V call is TRBV10-3, the J call TRBJ1-1; 8 bases line up with TRBD1. The V segment lost 0 bases and the J segment 5 bases; nucleotides outside the gene matches: 2. The CDR3 is 14 residues long. Germline values: CDR1 ENHRY, CDR2 SYGVKD. The CDR3 spells CAISESNRGTEAFF. For the CDR3, the DNA is TGTGCCATCAGTGAGTCGAACAGGGGGACTGAAGCTTTCTTT.